This T cell receptor (beta chain) was retrieved from a study of radiation and T cells in renal cell carcinoma. For the study at large: Nephrectomy followed 15 Gy stereotactic body radiation by 4 weeks.

Libraries were prepared by immunoSEQ multiplex PCR; TCRdb keeps only in-frame clonotypes and omits some of them. The sample contains some 150,000 clones, around 90% of which appear only once. Noted time point: blood 2 weeks post-SBRT. Treatment meaning: 15 Gy SBRT to primary tumor, nephrectomy 4 weeks later. Serial blood draws occurred at baseline and 2 and 4 weeks post-SBRT. This clone was counted a few times. V was shortened by 1 base and J by 8 bases, with 20 bases between the two germline ends. Germline CDR1 MNHNY, CDR2 SVGAGI (reference sequence). CDR3 length equals 16 residues. The sample here was blood, taken from a patient whose treatment included radiotherapy and nephrectomy. The clonotype originates from a woman aged 50 to 60 with renal cell carcinoma. The gene calls are TRBV6-6 and TRBJ1-2; D is possibly TRBD1 (6 bases). The DNA of the CDR3 is TGTGCCAGCAGTTACTATATCGGACAGACCGATAGGGGCTACACCTTC. This encodes CASSYYIGQTDRGYTF.